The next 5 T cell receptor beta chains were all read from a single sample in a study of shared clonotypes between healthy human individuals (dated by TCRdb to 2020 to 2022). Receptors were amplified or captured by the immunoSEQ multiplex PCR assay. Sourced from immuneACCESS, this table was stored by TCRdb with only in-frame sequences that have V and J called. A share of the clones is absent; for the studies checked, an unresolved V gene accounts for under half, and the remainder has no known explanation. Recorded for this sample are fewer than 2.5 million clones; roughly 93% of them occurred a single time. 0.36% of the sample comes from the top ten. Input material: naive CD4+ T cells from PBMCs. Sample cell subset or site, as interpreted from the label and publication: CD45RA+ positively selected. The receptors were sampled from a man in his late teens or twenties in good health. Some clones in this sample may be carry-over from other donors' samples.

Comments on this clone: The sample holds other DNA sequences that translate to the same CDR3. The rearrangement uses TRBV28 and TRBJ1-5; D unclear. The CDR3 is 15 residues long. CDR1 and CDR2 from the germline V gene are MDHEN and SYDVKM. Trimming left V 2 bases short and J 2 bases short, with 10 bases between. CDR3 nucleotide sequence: TGTGCCAGCAGTTTACGTGGGCCGGGCAATCAGCCCCAGCATTTT. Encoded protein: CASSLRGPGNQPQHF.

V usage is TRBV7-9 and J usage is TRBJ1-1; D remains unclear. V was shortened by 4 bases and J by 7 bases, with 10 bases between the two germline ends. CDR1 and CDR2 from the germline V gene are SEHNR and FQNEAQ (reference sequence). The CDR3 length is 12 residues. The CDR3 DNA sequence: TGTGCCAGCAGCTCGACCAATCATGAAGCTTTCTTT. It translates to CASSSTNHEAFF.

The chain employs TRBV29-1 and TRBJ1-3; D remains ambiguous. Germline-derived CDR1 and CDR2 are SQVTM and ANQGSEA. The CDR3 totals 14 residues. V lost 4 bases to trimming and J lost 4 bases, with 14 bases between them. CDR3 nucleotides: TGCAGCGTTGCCCGGCCGGGTGACGGAAACACCATATATTTT. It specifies CSVARPGDGNTIYF.

This CDR3 is CASSFRVGQETQYF. Here the CDR3 DNA reads TGTGCCAGCTCATTCAGGGTGGGCCAAGAGACCCAGTACTTC. The chain couples TRBV18 to TRBJ2-5; TRBD1 might be the D (5 bases). The length of the CDR3 is 14 residues. V was clipped by 5 bases and J by 1 base, with 11 bases between them. In germline, CDR1 is KGHSH, CDR2 LQKENI.

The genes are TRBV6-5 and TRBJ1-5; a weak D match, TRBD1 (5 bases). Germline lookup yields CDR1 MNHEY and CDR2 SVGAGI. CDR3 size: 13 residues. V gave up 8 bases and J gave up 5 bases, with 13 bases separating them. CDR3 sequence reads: CASRGGRHQPQHF. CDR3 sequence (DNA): TGTGCCAGCCGCGGGGGACGGCATCAGCCCCAGCATTTT.